This TCR beta chain was obtained from a study of prognosis after radiotherapy for stage I lung cancer. Turning to the study itself: Tumors were squamous cell carcinoma in roughly 7 patients and adenocarcinoma in twelve.

Trimming took off 5 bases at V and 7 bases at J, with 15 bases between the two ends. This CDR3 spans 13 amino acids. CDR1 and CDR2 (germline): KGHSY, FQNENV. Overall study results and limits: Usage of TRBV and TRBJ genes reportedly differed between metastatic and non-metastatic patients. Counted unique TCR clones declined after stereotactic body radiation therapy (median approximately 10,000 versus 7,000).

This clonotype was detected a few times. Its antigen is as yet unknown. Amplification of TCR beta CDR3 from genomic DNA used two-round multiplex PCR. Initially, in first-round PCR, primers specific to each TRBV and TRBJ gene were used. TCRdb ran MiXCR on the multiplex PCR reads and lists one entry per CDR3 protein. The profile shows some 28,000 distinct CDR3 sequences, roughly 31% of them singletons. The chain carries TRBV16 and TRBJ2-7; D not resolved. This sample comprised PBMCs, obtained before or after stereotactic body radiation therapy (not recorded which). The clonotype originates from a donor at least 50 years old with non-small cell lung cancer. The CDR3 sequence is CASSRRSSWEQYF. CDR3 DNA: TGTGCCAGCAGCAGACGGTCCTCTTGGGAGCAGTACTTC.